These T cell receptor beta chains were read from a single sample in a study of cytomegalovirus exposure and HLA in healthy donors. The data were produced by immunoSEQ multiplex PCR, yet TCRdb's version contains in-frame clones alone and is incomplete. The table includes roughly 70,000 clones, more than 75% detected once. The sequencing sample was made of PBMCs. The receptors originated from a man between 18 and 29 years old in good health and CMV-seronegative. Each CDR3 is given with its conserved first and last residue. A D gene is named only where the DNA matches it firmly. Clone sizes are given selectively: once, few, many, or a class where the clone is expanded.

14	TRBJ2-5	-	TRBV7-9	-	TGTGCCAGCAGCTTAGCGCTCCAGGGAGAGACCCAGTACTTC	CASSLALQGETQYF
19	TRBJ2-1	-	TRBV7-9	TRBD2	TGTGCCAGCAGCTTAGCCCCCGGGACTAGCGGGGGGCCTTACAATGAGCAGTTCTTC	CASSLAPGTSGGPYNEQFF
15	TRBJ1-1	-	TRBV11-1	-	TGTGCCAGCAGCCCTAATACCCCGAGGGACACTGAAGCTTTCTTT	CASSPNTPRDTEAFF
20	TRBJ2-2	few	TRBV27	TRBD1	TGTGCCAGCAGTTTAAAAGTCTTGGGTATGGGACAGGGAGCCACCGGGGAGCTGTTTTTT	CASSLKVLGMGQGATGELFF
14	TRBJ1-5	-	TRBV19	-	TGTGCCAGTAGTACGTCTAGTAGCAATCAGCCCCAGCATTTT	CASSTSSSNQPQHF
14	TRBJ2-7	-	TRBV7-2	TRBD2	TGTGCCAGCAGCTTCAGCGGGGGAGGCTACGAGCAGTACTTC	CASSFSGGGYEQYF
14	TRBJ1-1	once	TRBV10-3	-	TGTGCCATCAGTGACGGAGGCAGGATGACTGAAGCTTTCTTT	CAISDGGRMTEAFF
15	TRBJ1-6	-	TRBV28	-	TGTGCCAGCAGTCCCCCGGGGAGGGGCTATTCACCCCTCCACTTT	CASSPPGRGYSPLHF
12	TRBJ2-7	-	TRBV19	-	TGTGCCAGTGGCAGGTCCTCCTACGAGCAGTACTTC	CASGRSSYEQYF
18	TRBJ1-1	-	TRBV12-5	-	TGTGCTAGTGGTTTGGTACTAGCCCTTTCGGGTGTGGGGACTGAAGCTTTCTTT	CASGLVLALSGVGTEAFF
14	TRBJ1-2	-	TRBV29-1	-	TGCAGCGCCGGTTCCCCGACAGTGAACTATGGCTACACCTTC	CSAGSPTVNYGYTF
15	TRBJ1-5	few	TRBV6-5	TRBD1	TGTGCCAGCAGCCCGACAGGGTATAGCAATCAGCCCCAGCATTTT	CASSPTGYSNQPQHF
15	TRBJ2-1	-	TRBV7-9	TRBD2	TGTGCCAGCAGCTTACTAGCGGGAGCTTTATATGAGCAGTTCTTC	CASSLLAGALYEQFF
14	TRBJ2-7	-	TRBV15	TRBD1	TGTGCCACCAGCAGGGACAGGGGTTCCTACGAGCAGTACTTC	CATSRDRGSYEQYF
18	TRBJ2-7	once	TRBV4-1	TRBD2	TGCGCCAGCAGCCAAGCCCCCCCCGTAGCGGGGGCTTCCTACGAGCAGTACTTC	CASSQAPPVAGASYEQYF
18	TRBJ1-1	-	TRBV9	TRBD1	TGTGCCAGCAGCTCATCGGGACAGGTAATGGGGAGATACCCTGAAGCTTTCTTT	CASSSSGQVMGRYPEAFF